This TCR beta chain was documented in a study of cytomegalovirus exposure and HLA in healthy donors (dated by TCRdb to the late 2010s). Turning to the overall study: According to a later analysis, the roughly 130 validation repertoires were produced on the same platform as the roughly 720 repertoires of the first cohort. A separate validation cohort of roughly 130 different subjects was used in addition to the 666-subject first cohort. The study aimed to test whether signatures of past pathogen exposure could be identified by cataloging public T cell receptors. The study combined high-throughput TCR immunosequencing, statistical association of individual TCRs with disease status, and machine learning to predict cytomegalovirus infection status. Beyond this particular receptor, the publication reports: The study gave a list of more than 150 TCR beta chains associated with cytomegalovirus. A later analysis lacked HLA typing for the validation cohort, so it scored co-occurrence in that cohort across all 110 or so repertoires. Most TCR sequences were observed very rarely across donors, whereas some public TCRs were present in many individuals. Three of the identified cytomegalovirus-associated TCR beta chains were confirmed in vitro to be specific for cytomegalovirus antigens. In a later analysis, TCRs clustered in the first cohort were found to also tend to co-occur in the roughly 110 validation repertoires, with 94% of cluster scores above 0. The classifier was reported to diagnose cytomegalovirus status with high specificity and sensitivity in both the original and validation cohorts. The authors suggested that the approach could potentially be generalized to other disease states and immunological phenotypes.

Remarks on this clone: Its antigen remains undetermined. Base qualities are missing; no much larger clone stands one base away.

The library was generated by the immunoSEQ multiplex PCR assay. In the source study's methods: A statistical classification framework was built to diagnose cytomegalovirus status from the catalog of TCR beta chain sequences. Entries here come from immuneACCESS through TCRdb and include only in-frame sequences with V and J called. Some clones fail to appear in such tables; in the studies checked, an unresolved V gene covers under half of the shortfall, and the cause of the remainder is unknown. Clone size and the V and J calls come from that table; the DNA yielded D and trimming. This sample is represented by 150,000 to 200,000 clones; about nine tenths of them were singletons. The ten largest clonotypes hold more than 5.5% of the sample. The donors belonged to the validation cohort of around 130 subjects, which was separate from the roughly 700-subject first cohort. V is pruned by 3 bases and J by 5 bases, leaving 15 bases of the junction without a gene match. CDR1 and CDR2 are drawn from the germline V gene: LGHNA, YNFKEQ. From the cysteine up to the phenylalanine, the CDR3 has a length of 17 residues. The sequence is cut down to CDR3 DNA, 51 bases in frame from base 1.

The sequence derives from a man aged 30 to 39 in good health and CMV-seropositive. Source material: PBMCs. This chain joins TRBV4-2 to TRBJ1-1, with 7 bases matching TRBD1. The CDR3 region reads CASSQEPGGQGVTEAFF. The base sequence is TGTGCCAGCAGCCAGGAACCGGGCGGCCAGGGGGTTACTGAAGCTTTCTTT.